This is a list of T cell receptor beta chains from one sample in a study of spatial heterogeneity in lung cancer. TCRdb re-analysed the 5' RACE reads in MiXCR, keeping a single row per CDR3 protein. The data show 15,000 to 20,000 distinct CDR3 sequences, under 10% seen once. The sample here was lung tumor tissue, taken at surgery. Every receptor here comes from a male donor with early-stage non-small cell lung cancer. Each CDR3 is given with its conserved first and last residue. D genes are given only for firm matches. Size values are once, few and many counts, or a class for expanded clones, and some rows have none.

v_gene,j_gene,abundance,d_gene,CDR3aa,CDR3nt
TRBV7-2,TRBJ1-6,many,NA,CASSLYEGNSPLHF,TGTGCCAGCAGCTTATACGAGGGGAACTCACCCCTCCACTTT
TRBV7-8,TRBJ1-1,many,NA,CASSPGHRSYPFF,TGTGCCAGCAGCCCTGGACATAGAAGCTACCCTTTCTTT
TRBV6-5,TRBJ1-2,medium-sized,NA,CASSLDRNYGYTF,TGTGCCAGCAGTCTAGACAGGAACTATGGCTACACCTTC
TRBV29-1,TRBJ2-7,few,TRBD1,CSVKTGTGAYEQYF,TGCAGCGTAAAAACCGGGACAGGGGCCTACGAGCAGTACTTC
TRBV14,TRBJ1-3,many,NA,CASSQMTASSGNTIYF,TGTGCCAGCAGCCAAATGACAGCGAGCTCTGGAAACACCATATATTTT
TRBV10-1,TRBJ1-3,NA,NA,CASSGQRGSGNTIYF,TGCGCCAGCAGTGGACAGAGAGGCTCTGGAAACACCATATATTTT
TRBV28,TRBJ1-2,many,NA,CASSLQLDGYTF,TGTGCCAGCAGTTTACAGCTGGATGGCTACACCTTC
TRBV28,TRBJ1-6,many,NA,CASSPDSYNSPLHF,TGTGCCAGCAGTCCCGACAGCTATAATTCACCCCTCCACTTT
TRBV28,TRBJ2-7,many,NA,CASSLPLRGYSYEQYF,TGTGCCAGCAGTCTCCCTCTACGTGGATACTCCTACGAGCAGTACTTC
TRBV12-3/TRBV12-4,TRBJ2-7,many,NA,CASSHARQSSYEQYF,TGTGCCAGCAGCCACGCCCGACAGTCCTCCTACGAGCAGTACTTC
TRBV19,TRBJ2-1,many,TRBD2,CASSIAAGGYNEQFF,TGTGCCAGTAGTATAGCAGCGGGGGGTTACAATGAGCAGTTCTTC
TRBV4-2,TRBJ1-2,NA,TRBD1,CASSQGGTEGNYGDTF,TGTGCCAGCAGCCAAGGGGGGACAGAGGGCAACTATGGCGACACCTTC
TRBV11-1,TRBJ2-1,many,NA,CASSHGQKQFF,TGTGCCAGCAGTCACGGACAGAAGCAGTTCTTC
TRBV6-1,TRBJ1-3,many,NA,CASSERTFGPSGNTIYF,TGTGCCAGCAGTGAAAGGACTTTCGGGCCCTCTGGAAACACCATATATTTT
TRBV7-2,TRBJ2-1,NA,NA,CASSLAYVEQFF,TGTGCCAGCAGCTTAGCATACGTTGAGCAGTTCTTC
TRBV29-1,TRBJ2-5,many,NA,CSVDPGEETQYF,TGCAGCGTTGACCCCGGGGAAGAGACCCAGTACTTC
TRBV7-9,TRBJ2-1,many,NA,CASSLDNSYNEQFF,TGTGCCAGCAGCTTAGACAACAGTTACAATGAGCAGTTCTTC
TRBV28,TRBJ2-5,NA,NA,CASSSGFRETQYF,TGTGCCAGCAGTTCCGGGTTCCGGGAGACCCAGTACTTC
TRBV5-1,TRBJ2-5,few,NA,CASSLSRIGETQYF,TGCGCCAGCAGCTTGTCACGGATCGGGGAGACCCAGTACTTC
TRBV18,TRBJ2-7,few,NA,CASSPMTREQYF,TGTGCCAGCTCACCAATGACTCGGGAGCAGTACTTC
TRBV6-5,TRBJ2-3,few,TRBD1,CASSYWTGGAVDTQYF,TGTGCCAGCAGTTACTGGACAGGGGGCGCGGTGGATACGCAGTATTTT
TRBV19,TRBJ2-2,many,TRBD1,CASSTGTGGTGELFF,TGTGCCAGTAGTACCGGGACAGGGGGAACCGGGGAGCTGTTTTTT
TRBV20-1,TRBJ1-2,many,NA,CSARDPDRPDYGYTF,TGCAGTGCTAGGGATCCTGACAGGCCCGACTATGGCTACACCTTC
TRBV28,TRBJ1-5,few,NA,CAGGLYRDASQPQHF,TGTGCCGGGGGTTTATATAGGGATGCCTCTCAGCCCCAGCATTTT
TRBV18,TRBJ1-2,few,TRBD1,CASSPKDDRENYGDTF,TGTGCCAGCTCACCAAAGGACGACAGGGAGAACTATGGCGACACCTTC
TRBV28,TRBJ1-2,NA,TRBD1,CASSGGQDGYTF,TGTGCCAGCAGTGGCGGACAGGATGGCTACACCTTC
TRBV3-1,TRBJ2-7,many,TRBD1,CASSQDRTGVEQYF,TGTGCCAGCAGCCAAGATCGAACAGGGGTCGAGCAGTACTTC
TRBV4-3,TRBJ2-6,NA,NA,CASSQERHPSGANVLTF,TGCGCCAGCAGCCAAGAGCGACACCCCTCTGGGGCCAACGTCCTGACTTTC
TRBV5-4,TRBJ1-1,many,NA,CASSLGRANTEAFF,TGTGCCAGCAGCTTGGGACGGGCGAACACTGAAGCTTTCTTT
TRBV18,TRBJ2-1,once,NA,CASSRRAGEYNEQFF,TGTGCCAGCTCAAGACGGGCAGGGGAGTACAATGAGCAGTTCTTC
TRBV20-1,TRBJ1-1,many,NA,CSARDPMNTEAFF,TGCAGTGCCAGGGACCCCATGAACACTGAAGCTTTCTTT
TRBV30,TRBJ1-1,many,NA,CAWSGHPKAFF,TGTGCCTGGAGTGGACACCCGAAAGCTTTCTTT
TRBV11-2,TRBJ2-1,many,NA,CASTPFWTVTNNEQFF,TGTGCCAGCACCCCATTTTGGACAGTCACCAACAATGAGCAGTTCTTC
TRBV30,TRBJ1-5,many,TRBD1,CAWTTTGIGQPQHF,TGTGCCTGGACTACGACAGGGATCGGTCAGCCCCAGCATTTT
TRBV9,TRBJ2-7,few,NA,CASSPRGGPVLYEQYF,TGTGCCAGCAGCCCCAGGGGGGGCCCCGTTCTCTACGAGCAGTACTTC
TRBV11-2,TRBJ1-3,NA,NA,CASSYGQTLSGNTIYF,TGTGCCAGCAGCTATGGACAGACCCTCTCTGGAAACACCATATATTTT